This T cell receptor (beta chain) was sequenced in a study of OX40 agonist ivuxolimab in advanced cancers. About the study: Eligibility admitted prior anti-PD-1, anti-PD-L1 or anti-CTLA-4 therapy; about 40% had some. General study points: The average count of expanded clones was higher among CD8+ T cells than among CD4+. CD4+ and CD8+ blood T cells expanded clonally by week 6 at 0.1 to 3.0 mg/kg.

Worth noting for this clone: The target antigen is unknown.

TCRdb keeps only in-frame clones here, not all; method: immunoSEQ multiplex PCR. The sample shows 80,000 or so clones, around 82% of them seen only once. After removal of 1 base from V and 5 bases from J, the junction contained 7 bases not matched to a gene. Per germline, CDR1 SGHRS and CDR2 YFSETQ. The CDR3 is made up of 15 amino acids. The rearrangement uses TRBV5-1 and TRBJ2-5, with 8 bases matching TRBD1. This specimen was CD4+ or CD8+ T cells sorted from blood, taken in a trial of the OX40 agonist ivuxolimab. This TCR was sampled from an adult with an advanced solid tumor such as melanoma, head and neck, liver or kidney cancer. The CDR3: CASSLLQGAVETQYF. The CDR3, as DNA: TGCGCCAGCAGCTTGCTCCAGGGGGCCGTTGAGACCCAGTACTTC.